Each of the 7 T cell receptor beta chains below was sequenced from the same sample in a study of shared clonotypes between healthy human individuals. CD45RO-negative cells were positively selected for CCR7, leaving out terminally differentiated effector memory CD45RA+ cells. The table came from immunoSEQ multiplex PCR; TCRdb's copy has only in-frame clones and leaves some out. The sample lists 1.5 million to 2.5 million clones; about 95% were seen once. Sequencing input: naive CD8+ T cells sorted from blood. The receptor source for this set is a young man in good health.

The gene calls are TRBV10-3 and TRBJ2-2, with 8 bases that match TRBD1. The CDR3 has 16 residues. The germline CDR1 and CDR2 sequences are ENHRY and SYGVKD. Trimming took 2 bases from V and 5 from J; bases not matched to a gene: 7. CDR3 residues: CAISEPGGGYTGELFF. In nucleotides, the CDR3 is TGTGCCATCAGTGAGCCAGGGGGCGGGTATACCGGGGAGCTGTTTTTT.

The V call is TRBV27, the J call TRBJ2-1; D unresolved. Germline values: CDR1 MNHEY, CDR2 SMNVEV (reference sequence). V lost 3 bases and J 2 bases, leaving 5 bases between the germline ends. The CDR3 sequence is 13 residues long. CDR3 protein: CASSFRPYNEQFF. In DNA form, the CDR3 reads TGTGCCAGCAGTTTCCGACCCTACAATGAGCAGTTCTTC.

This clone has a single count. This chain links TRBV28 with TRBJ1-6; tentatively, D is TRBD1 (5 bases). Germline loops: CDR1 MDHEN, CDR2 SYDVKM. V lost 2 bases and J lost 5, with 13 bases in between. The CDR3 sequence is 16 residues long. CDR3 DNA: TGTGCCAGCAGTTTACCGTTTCGGGGGGATAATTCACCCCTCCACTTT. It is translated as CASSLPFRGDNSPLHF.

The rearrangement links TRBV11-2 to TRBJ1-1; no clear D gene. V was clipped by 2 bases and J by 6 bases, with 10 bases between them. The CDR3 is 13 residues long. CDR1 is SGHAT and CDR2 is FQNNGV in the germline V gene. CDR3 loop: CASSLSPTAEAFF. In DNA form, the CDR3 reads TGTGCCAGCAGCTTATCCCCAACCGCTGAAGCTTTCTTT.

This chain links TRBV7-9 with TRBJ2-7; D remains ambiguous. V lost 5 bases to trimming and J lost 5 bases, with 13 bases between them. CDR1 and CDR2 from the germline V gene are SEHNR and FQNEAQ (reference sequence). The CDR3 consists of 13 residues. In DNA, the CDR3 is TGTGCCAGCAGCGAGACAAGGAGAGACGAGCAGTACTTC. Amino acid sequence: CASSETRRDEQYF.

The rearrangement links TRBV4-1 to TRBJ2-2; D is unresolved. V dropped 4 bases and J dropped 5 bases, with 11 bases sitting between them. CDR1 is MGHRA and CDR2 is YSYEKL in the germline V gene. This CDR3 is built from 14 residues. The chain's CDR3 is CASSPAIRTGELFF. The CDR3 DNA reads TGCGCCAGCAGCCCAGCGATAAGGACCGGGGAGCTGTTTTTT.

This clone was counted only a few times. This chain uses TRBV4-3 with TRBJ1-2; unclear D gene. CDR3 size: 15 residues. Trimming cost V 1 base and J 0 bases, with 9 bases left between them. CDR1 LGHNA and CDR2 YSLEER come from the germline V gene. The CDR3 loop is CASSQGTDPNYGYTF. CDR3 in DNA: TGCGCCAGCAGCCAAGGAACGGATCCTAACTATGGCTACACCTTC.